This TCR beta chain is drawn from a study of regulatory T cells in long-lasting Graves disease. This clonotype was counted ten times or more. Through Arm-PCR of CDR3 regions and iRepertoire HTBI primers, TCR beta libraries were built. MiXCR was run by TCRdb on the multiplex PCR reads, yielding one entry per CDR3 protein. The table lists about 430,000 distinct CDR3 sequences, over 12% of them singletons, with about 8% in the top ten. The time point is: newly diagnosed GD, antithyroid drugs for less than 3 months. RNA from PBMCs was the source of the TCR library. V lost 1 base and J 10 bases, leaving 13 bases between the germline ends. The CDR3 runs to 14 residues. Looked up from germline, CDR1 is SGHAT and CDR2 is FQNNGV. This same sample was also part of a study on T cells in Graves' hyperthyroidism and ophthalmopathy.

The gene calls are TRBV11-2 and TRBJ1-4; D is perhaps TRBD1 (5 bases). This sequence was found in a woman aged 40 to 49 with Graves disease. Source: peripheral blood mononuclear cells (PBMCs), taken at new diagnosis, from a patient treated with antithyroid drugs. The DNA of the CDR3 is TGTGCCAGCAGCTTAGTGGGGACTCTGGGAAAACTGTTTTTT. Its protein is CASSLVGTLGKLFF.